The 30 T cell receptor beta chains below all came from one sample that was sequenced in a study of T cell repertoires and HLA-DP antigens. The protocol was immunoSEQ multiplex PCR, while the TCRdb copy is restricted to in-frame clones and leaves out a portion. The table records about 110,000 clones, 85% to 95% of them present only once. No antigens are known for them. The material sequenced was CD4+ T cells from PBMCs. These receptor sequences come from a young woman in good health and CMV-seronegative.

CDR3 coding DNA: TGTGCCAGCAGCTTGGCTATCGGATACTATGGCTACACCTTC. As protein: CASSLAIGYYGYTF. The chain uses TRBV5-5 and TRBJ1-2; D unresolved. The germline V and J ends were trimmed by 0 bases and 3 bases, with 9 bases remaining between them. The CDR3 totals 14 residues. Germline lookup yields CDR1 SGHKS and CDR2 YYEKEE (reference sequence).

The gene calls are TRBV11-2 and TRBJ1-1, with TRBD1 matching over 7 bases. Germline-derived CDR1 and CDR2 are SGHAT and FQNNGV. J gave up 3 bases and V 5 bases, and 9 bases lay outside the gene matches. CDR3 length: 15 amino acids. This CDR3 reads CASSLARGGDTEAFF. The CDR3 DNA reads as TGTGCCAGCAGCCTGGCCAGGGGGGGGGACACTGAAGCTTTCTTT.

The rearrangement links TRBV5-1 to TRBJ2-4; tentatively, D is TRBD1 or TRBD2 (5 bases each). The CDR3 sequence is 13 residues long. Trimming took off 4 bases at V and 8 bases at J, with 13 bases between the two ends. CDR1 and CDR2 (germline): SGHRS, YFSETQ. CDR3 nucleotide sequence: TGCGCCAGCAGCAGGGACCCCAATGACATTCAGTACTTC. This encodes CASSRDPNDIQYF.

The J gene is TRBJ1-6, the V gene TRBV18; D may be TRBD1 (6 bases). Germline CDR1 KGHSH, CDR2 LQKENI. The CDR3 covers 16 residues. V was cut by 4 bases and J by 1 base, with 11 bases left in between. Here the CDR3 DNA reads TGTGCCAGCTCACAACAAGGGGGGTCCTATAATTCACCCCTCCACTTT. Its protein product is CASSQQGGSYNSPLHF.

This rearrangement joins TRBV18 to TRBJ1-2, with unresolved D. The CDR3 has 13 residues. Germline CDR1 is KGHSH and CDR2 is LQKENI. With 2 bases removed from V and 5 bases from J, the gap between germline ends came to 9 bases. The CDR3 spells CASSPGSVYGYTF. The CDR3 region has the DNA TGTGCCAGCTCACCAGGAAGCGTTTATGGCTACACCTTC.

The CDR3 protein is CASSYRTGAPLDGYTF. In DNA, the CDR3 is TGTGCCAGCAGCTACCGGACAGGGGCCCCTTTAGATGGCTACACCTTC. The chain is built from TRBV7-9 and TRBJ1-2, with TRBD1 identical over 9 bases. The CDR3 runs 16 residues. Trimming at V came to 4 bases and at J to 6 bases, leaving 12 bases not matched to a gene. Germline lookup yields CDR1 SEHNR and CDR2 FQNEAQ (reference sequence). Drawing the rest from reference TRBV7-9 and TRBJ1-2, the complete variable domain is DTGVSQNPRHKITKRGQNVTFRCDPISEHNRLYWYRQTLGQGPEFLTYFQNEAQLEKSRLLSDRFSAERPKGSFSTLEIQRTEQGDSAMYLCASSYRTGAPLDGYTFGSGTRLTVV.

This sequence joins TRBV5-1 and TRBJ2-6; 9 bases fit TRBD2. The CDR3 totals 17 residues. V lost 4 bases to trimming and J lost 2 bases; unmatched junction nucleotides: 7. Germline V gives CDR1 SGHRS, CDR2 YFSETQ. CDR3 in amino acids: CASSEPGLATGANVLTF. The DNA of the CDR3 is TGCGCCAGCAGCGAACCGGGACTAGCAACTGGGGCCAACGTCCTGACTTTC.

This chain's CDR3 is CASSLSSGSQETQYF. The DNA for the CDR3 is TGTGCCAGCAGCCTGTCTAGCGGGAGCCAAGAGACCCAGTACTTC. The V gene is TRBV7-2, the J gene TRBJ2-5; TRBD2 aligns across 10 bases. The CDR3 totals 15 residues. Germline V gene data show CDR1 as SGHTA and CDR2 as FQGNSA. J gave up 1 base and V 5 bases, and 4 bases lay outside the gene matches. The variable domain in full, completed from reference TRBV7-2 and TRBJ2-5, reads GAGVSQSPSNKVTEKGKDVELRCDPISGHTALYWYRQSLGQGLEFLIYFQGNSAPDKSGLPSDRFSAERTGGSVSTLTIQRTQQEDSAVYLCASSLSSGSQETQYFGPGTRLLVL.

V and J are TRBV15 and TRBJ1-2; no clear D. CDR1 and CDR2 (germline): LNHNV, YYDKDF (reference sequence). Trimming left V 0 bases short and J 9 bases short, with 17 bases between. This CDR3 has 15 amino acids. In DNA form, the CDR3 reads TGTGCCACCAGCAGAGATTTAGTTCAGGCCTACCGCTACACCTTC. It codes for CATSRDLVQAYRYTF.

This chain joins TRBV5-1 and TRBJ2-7, with 7 bases that match TRBD2. CDR1 and CDR2 (germline): SGHRS, YFSETQ. V lost 4 bases to trimming and J lost 3 bases; unmatched junction nucleotides: 19. There are 18 residues in the CDR3. In nucleotides, the CDR3 is TGCGCCAGCAGCCCGGGAGCTCTAGCGGAGGGGAGGATCTACGAGCAGTACTTC. This sequence encodes CASSPGALAEGRIYEQYF.

This chain links TRBV11-2 with TRBJ1-4; D is ambiguous. Germline CDR1 and CDR2: SGHAT and FQNNGV. Between the trimmed V and J ends, which lost 5 bases and 7 bases, there was a span of 14 bases. This CDR3 region has 14 residues. The CDR3 bases are TGTGCCAGCAGCCCCCCCGGAGGAGGTGAAAAACTGTTTTTT. It encodes CASSPPGGGEKLFF.

The V call is TRBV30, the J call TRBJ2-7; D uncertain. The CDR3 consists of 12 residues. Trimming stripped 3 bases from V and 2 bases from J, with 8 bases between. Germline loops: CDR1 GTSNPN, CDR2 SVGIG (reference sequence). CDR3 DNA sequence: TGTGCCTGGAGAGCGACTCCCTACGAGCAGTACTTC. Residues: CAWRATPYEQYF.

The gene calls are TRBV30 and TRBJ2-5, with 12 bases aligning to TRBD2. The V gene end was trimmed by 3 bases and the J gene end by 1 base; junction bases not matched to a gene: 3. This CDR3 spans 15 amino acids. Germline V CDR1 and CDR2: GTSNPN, SVGIG (reference sequence). CDR3 residues: CAWSGLAGFQETQYF. The CDR3 bases are TGTGCCTGGAGCGGACTAGCGGGGTTCCAAGAGACCCAGTACTTC.

The chain has TRBV28 and TRBJ1-2; 11 positions agree with TRBD1. From germline, CDR1 is MDHEN and CDR2 SYDVKM. CDR3 length: 16 amino acids. V was clipped by 2 bases and J by 3 bases; unmatched bases: 5. CDR3 protein: CASSLPGQGGHYGYTF. For the CDR3, the DNA is TGTGCCAGCAGTTTACCGGGACAGGGGGGTCACTATGGCTACACCTTC.

The chain recombines TRBV4-1 with TRBJ2-2; TRBD1 matches at 7 bases. The CDR3 runs to 19 residues. Trimming took 3 bases from V and 5 from J; bases not matched to a gene: 18. The germline CDR1 and CDR2 sequences are MGHRA and YSYEKL. Here the CDR3 DNA reads TGCGCCAGCAGCCACTCCTTGTTGGGTAGGGGGCGAGGTACCGGGGAGCTGTTTTTT. Amino acid sequence: CASSHSLLGRGRGTGELFF.

The chain joins TRBV6-5 to TRBJ2-4; D unclear. The V end was cut by 5 bases, the J end by 6 bases, with 14 bases between. The V gene's germline CDR1 is MNHEY and CDR2 SVGAGI. The CDR3 covers 14 residues. The CDR3 loop is CASSPAVGVNIQYF. The CDR3 DNA sequence: TGTGCCAGCAGTCCGGCAGTCGGTGTAAACATTCAGTACTTC.

V gene TRBV29-1 combines with J gene TRBJ2-2, with D maybe TRBD2 (6 bases). The CDR3 consists of 15 residues. V dropped 7 bases and J dropped 1 base, with 16 bases sitting between them. The V gene's germline CDR1 is SQVTM and CDR2 ANQGSEA. The CDR3 sequence: CSAYGTSRNTGELFF. The CDR3 DNA is TGCAGCGCATACGGGACTTCAAGGAACACCGGGGAGCTGTTTTTT.

The rearrangement uses TRBV5-1 and TRBJ1-4; D unclear. The CDR3 is 16 amino acids. Looked up from germline, CDR1 is SGHRS and CDR2 is YFSETQ. The germline V and J ends were trimmed by 0 bases and 0 bases, with 9 bases remaining between them. CDR3 nucleotides: TGCGCCAGCAGCTTGGACGCGCCTACAACTAATGAAAAACTGTTTTTT. Amino acids: CASSLDAPTTNEKLFF.

The chain couples TRBV11-3 to TRBJ2-1, with 13 bases lining up with TRBD2. V lost 5 bases to trimming and J lost 4 bases; unmatched junction nucleotides: 14. This CDR3 contains 19 residues. In germline, CDR1 is SGHNT, CDR2 YENEEA. CDR3 sequence: CASSGTGTSGEIIYNEQFF. The CDR3 DNA follows: TGTGCCAGCAGCGGTACCGGGACTAGCGGGGAGATCATTTACAATGAGCAGTTCTTC.

The V and J genes are TRBV7-3 and TRBJ2-1; TRBD2 might be the D (6 bases). V shed 4 bases and J shed 0 bases, with 10 bases lying between them. This CDR3 spans 15 amino acids. Germline assignment: CDR1 SGHTA and CDR2 FQGTGA. The DNA of the CDR3 is TGTGCCAGCAGCTCCCTCGGGGGCTCCTACAATGAGCAGTTCTTC. The encoded protein is CASSSLGGSYNEQFF.

The chain uses TRBV7-9 and TRBJ2-1; TRBD2 aligns across 10 bases. The CDR3 spans 15 residues. From germline, CDR1 is SEHNR and CDR2 FQNEAQ (reference sequence). V lost 5 bases to trimming and J lost 5 bases; unmatched junction nucleotides: 6. The CDR3 reads CASSARSGRNNEQFF. The CDR3 nucleotides read TGTGCCAGCAGCGCACGTAGCGGGAGGAACAATGAGCAGTTCTTC.

The chain links TRBV28 to TRBJ2-5, with a weak D call TRBD2 (6 bases). Looked up from germline, CDR1 is MDHEN and CDR2 is SYDVKM. V lost 5 bases to trimming and J lost 6 bases, with 16 bases between them. CDR3 size: 14 residues. The CDR3: CASSPNTGGKTQYF. CDR3 coding DNA: TGTGCCAGCAGTCCTAACACCGGGGGAAAGACCCAGTACTTC.

This chain links TRBV2 with TRBJ2-2; D call uncertain. This CDR3 region has 14 residues. Germline CDR1 is SNHLY and CDR2 is FYNNEI. V lost 5 bases and J 0 bases, leaving 7 bases between the germline ends. CDR3 sequence (DNA): TGTGCCAGCAGTTCGGGTTCGAACACCGGGGAGCTGTTTTTT. Translation gives CASSSGSNTGELFF.

About this clone: The sample has other DNA sequences that encode this CDR3 too. J is TRBJ2-6 and V is TRBV7-9; no reliable D call. Looked up from germline, CDR1 is SEHNR and CDR2 is FQNEAQ (reference sequence). The CDR3 has 13 amino acids. The V gene lost 3 bases and the J gene lost 2 bases, with 2 bases spanning the gap. This chain's CDR3 is CASSLAGANVLTF. CDR3 nucleotides: TGTGCCAGCAGCTTGGCTGGGGCCAACGTCCTGACTTTC.

The CDR3 is CASSLRGKLFF. CDR3 DNA sequence: TGTGCCAGCAGCTTGCGAGGAAAACTGTTTTTT. The chain carries TRBV5-6 and TRBJ1-4; D unresolved. Trimming shortened V by 1 base and J by 10 bases, and 5 bases separated the two germline ends. The CDR3 sequence is 11 residues long. The germline gives CDR1 SGHDT, CDR2 YYEEEE. The variable domain in full, with the rest retrieved from reference TRBV5-6 and TRBJ1-4, is DAGVTQSPTHLIKTRGQQVTLRCSPKSGHDTVSWYQQALGQGPQFIFQYYEEEERQRGNFPDRFSGHQFPNYSSELNVNALLLGDSALYLCASSLRGKLFFGSGTQLSVL.

The V gene is TRBV4-2, the J gene TRBJ1-5; D is perhaps TRBD1 (6 bases). V gave up 0 bases and J gave up 0 bases, with 12 bases separating them. The CDR3 is made up of 17 amino acids. The germline V gene encodes CDR1 LGHNA and CDR2 YNFKEQ. In DNA, the CDR3 is TGTGCCAGCAGCCAAGAGCAGGACAGCCTTAGCAATCAGCCCCAGCATTTT. Its translation: CASSQEQDSLSNQPQHF.

The rearrangement joins TRBV27 to TRBJ2-1; D may correspond to TRBD1 or TRBD2 (5 bases each). V was shortened by 5 bases and J by 6 bases, with 20 bases between the two germline ends. The CDR3 spans 16 residues. Germline-derived CDR1 and CDR2 are MNHEY and SMNVEV (reference sequence). This CDR3 is CASSLRDGLMGNEQFF. CDR3 nucleotides: TGTGCCAGCAGTCTCCGGGACGGCTTGATGGGCAATGAGCAGTTCTTC.

Notes on this clone: The junction differs from germline at one of its ends, possibly a read error. The rearrangement joins TRBV7-7 to TRBJ2-5; D not resolved. The length of the CDR3 is 14 residues. Germline CDR1 is SSHAT and CDR2 is FNYEAQ (reference sequence). The CDR3 loop reads CASSLTSRQETQYF. CDR3 DNA: TGTGCTAGCAGCCTGACCAGCCGGCAAGAGACCCAGTACTTC. Supplemented by reference TRBV7-7 and TRBJ2-5, the full variable domain reads GAGVSQSPRYKVTKRGQDVTLRCDPISSHATLYWYQQALGQGPEFLTYFNYEAQPDKSGLPSDRFSAERPEGSISTLTIQRTEQRDSAMYRCASSLTSRQETQYFGPGTRLLVL.

V is TRBV11-2 and J is TRBJ2-7; 7 bases agree with TRBD2. Germline values: CDR1 SGHAT, CDR2 FQNNGV. This CDR3 has 15 amino acids. Losses at the gene ends were 3 bases for V and 7 bases for J; bases not matched to a gene: 12. CDR3 sequence reads: CASSFPLAGVGEQYF. In nucleotides, the CDR3 is TGTGCCAGCAGCTTTCCTTTGGCGGGAGTAGGTGAGCAGTACTTC.

This chain connects TRBV27 to TRBJ1-2; D unclear. V was trimmed by 5 bases and J by 1 base, leaving 8 bases between them. Germline lookup yields CDR1 MNHEY and CDR2 SMNVEV (reference sequence). The CDR3 contains 13 residues. CDR3 sequence: CASSLGYNYGYTF. The CDR3 DNA reads TGTGCCAGCAGTCTCGGATATAACTATGGCTACACCTTC.